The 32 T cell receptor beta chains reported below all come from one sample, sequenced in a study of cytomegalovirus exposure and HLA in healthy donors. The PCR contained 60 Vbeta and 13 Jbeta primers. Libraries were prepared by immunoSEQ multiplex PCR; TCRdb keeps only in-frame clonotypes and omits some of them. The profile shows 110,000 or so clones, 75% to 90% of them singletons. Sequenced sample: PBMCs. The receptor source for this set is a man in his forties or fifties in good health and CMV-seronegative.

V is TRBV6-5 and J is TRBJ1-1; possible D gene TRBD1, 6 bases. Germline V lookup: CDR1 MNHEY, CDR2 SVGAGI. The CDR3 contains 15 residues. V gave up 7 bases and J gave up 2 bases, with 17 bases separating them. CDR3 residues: CASMRFGGTNTEAFF. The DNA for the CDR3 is TGTGCCAGCATGCGATTCGGGGGGACAAACACTGAAGCTTTCTTT.

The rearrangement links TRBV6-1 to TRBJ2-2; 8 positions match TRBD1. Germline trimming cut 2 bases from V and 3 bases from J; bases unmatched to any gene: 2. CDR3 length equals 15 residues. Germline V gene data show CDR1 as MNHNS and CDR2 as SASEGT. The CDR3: CASSEPTGDTGELFF. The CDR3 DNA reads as TGTGCCAGCAGTGAACCGACAGGGGACACCGGGGAGCTGTTTTTT.

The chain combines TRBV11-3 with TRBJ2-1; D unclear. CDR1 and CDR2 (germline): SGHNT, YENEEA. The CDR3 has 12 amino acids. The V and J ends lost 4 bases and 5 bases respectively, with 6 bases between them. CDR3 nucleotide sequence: TGTGCCAGCAGCTCCCGGGACAATGAGCAGTTCTTC. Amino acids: CASSSRDNEQFF.

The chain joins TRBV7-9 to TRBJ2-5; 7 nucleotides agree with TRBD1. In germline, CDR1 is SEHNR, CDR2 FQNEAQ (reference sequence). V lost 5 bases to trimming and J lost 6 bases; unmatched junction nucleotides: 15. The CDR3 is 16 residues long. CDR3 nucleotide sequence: TGTGCCAGCAGCCCCACAAGGACAGGTCAGGCGAAGACCCAGTACTTC. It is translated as CASSPTRTGQAKTQYF. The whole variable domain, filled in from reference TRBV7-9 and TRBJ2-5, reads DTGVSQNPRHKITKRGQNVTFRCDPISEHNRLYWYRQTLGQGPEFLTYFQNEAQLEKSRLLSDRFSAERPKGSFSTLEIQRTEQGDSAMYLCASSPTRTGQAKTQYFGPGTRLLVL.

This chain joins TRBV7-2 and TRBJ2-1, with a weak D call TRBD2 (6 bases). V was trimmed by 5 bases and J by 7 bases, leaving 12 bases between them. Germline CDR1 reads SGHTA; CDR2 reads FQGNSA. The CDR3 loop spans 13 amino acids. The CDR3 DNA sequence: TGTGCCAGCAGCCCGACCCTAGCGAATGAGCAGTTCTTC. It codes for CASSPTLANEQFF.

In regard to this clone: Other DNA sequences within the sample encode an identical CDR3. The CDR3 region is CAISGSNQPQHF. In DNA form, the CDR3 reads TGTGCCATCTCAGGATCCAATCAGCCCCAGCATTTT. This chain links TRBV10-3 with TRBJ1-5; D not resolved. From germline, CDR1 is ENHRY and CDR2 SYGVKD. The CDR3 extends over 12 amino acids. Trimming pared 8 bases from V and 3 bases from J, leaving 8 bases between.

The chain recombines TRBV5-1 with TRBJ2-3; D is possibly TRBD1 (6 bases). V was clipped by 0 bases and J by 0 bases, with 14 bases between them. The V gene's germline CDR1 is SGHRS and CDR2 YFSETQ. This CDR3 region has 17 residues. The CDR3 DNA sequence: TGCGCCAGCAGCTTGGTGGGGGCTTCAGGGAGCACAGATACGCAGTATTTT. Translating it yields CASSLVGASGSTDTQYF.

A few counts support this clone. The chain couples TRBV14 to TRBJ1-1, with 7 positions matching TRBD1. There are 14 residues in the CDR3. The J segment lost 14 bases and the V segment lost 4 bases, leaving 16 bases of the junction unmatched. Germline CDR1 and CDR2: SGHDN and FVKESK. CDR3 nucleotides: TGTGCCAGCAGCCCGTACGGGACAGTTGCCCGAGCCTTCTTT. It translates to CASSPYGTVARAFF.

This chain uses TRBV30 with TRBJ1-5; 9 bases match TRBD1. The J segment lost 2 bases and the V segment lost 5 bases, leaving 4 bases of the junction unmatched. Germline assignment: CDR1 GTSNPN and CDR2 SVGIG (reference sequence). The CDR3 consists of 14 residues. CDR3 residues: CAWGGDRGNQPQHF. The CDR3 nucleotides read TGTGCCTGGGGGGGGGACAGGGGCAATCAGCCCCAGCATTTT.

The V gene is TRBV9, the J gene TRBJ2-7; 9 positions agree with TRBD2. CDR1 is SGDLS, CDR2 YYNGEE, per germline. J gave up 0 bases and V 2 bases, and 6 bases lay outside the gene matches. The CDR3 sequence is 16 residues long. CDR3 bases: TGTGCCAGCAGCGTTTATCCTAGCGGGAACTCCTACGAGCAGTACTTC. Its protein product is CASSVYPSGNSYEQYF.

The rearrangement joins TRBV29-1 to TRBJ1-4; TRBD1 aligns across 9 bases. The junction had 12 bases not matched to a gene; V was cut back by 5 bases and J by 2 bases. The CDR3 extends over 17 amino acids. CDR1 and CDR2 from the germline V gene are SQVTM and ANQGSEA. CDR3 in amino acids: CSVTMRTGVLTNEKLFF. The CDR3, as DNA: TGCAGCGTTACAATGCGGACAGGGGTTTTGACTAATGAAAAACTGTTTTTT.

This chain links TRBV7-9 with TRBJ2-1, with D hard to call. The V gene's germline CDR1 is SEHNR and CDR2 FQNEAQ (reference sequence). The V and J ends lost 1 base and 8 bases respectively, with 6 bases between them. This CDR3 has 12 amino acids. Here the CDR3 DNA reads TGTGCCAGCAGCTTAGGTTCCTATGAGCAGTTCTTC. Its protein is CASSLGSYEQFF.

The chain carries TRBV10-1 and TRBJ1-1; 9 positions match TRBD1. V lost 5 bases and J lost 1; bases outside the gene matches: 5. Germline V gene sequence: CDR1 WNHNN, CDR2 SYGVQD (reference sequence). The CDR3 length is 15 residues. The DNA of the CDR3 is TGCGCCAGCAGTATGGACAGGGGATGGAACACTGAAGCTTTCTTT. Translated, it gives CASSMDRGWNTEAFF.

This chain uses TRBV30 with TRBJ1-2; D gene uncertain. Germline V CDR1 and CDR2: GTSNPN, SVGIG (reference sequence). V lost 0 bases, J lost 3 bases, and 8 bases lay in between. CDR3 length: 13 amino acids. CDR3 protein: CAWSVVADYGYTF. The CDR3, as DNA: TGTGCCTGGAGTGTAGTGGCAGACTATGGCTACACCTTC.

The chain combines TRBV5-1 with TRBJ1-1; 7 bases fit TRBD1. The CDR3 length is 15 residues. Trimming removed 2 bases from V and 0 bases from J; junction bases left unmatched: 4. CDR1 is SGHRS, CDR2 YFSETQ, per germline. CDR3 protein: CASSLEGQLNTEAFF. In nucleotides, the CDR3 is TGCGCCAGCAGCTTAGAGGGACAGCTGAACACTGAAGCTTTCTTT.

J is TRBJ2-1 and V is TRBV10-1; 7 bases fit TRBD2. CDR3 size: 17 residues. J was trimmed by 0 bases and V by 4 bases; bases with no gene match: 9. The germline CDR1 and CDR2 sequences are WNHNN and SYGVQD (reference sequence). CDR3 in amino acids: CASSGDYRGRSYNEQFF. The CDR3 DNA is TGCGCCAGCAGTGGGGACTATAGAGGTCGCTCCTACAATGAGCAGTTCTTC.

Written as DNA, the CDR3 is TGTGCCAGCAGTTTATGGGGACCTACAGGGGGAGCCAAAAACATTCAGTACTTC. This encodes CASSLWGPTGGAKNIQYF. The chain uses TRBV28 and TRBJ2-4, with 8 bases that match TRBD1. The J segment lost 0 bases and the V segment lost 0 bases, leaving 7 bases of the junction unmatched. In germline, CDR1 is MDHEN, CDR2 SYDVKM. The CDR3 is made up of 18 amino acids. Combining the CDR3 with reference TRBV28 and TRBJ2-4 gives the whole variable domain DVKVTQSSRYLVKRTGEKVFLECVQDMDHENMFWYRQDPGLGLRLIYFSYDVKMKEKGDIPEGYSVSREKKERFSLILESASTNQTSMYLCASSLWGPTGGAKNIQYFGAGTRLSVL.

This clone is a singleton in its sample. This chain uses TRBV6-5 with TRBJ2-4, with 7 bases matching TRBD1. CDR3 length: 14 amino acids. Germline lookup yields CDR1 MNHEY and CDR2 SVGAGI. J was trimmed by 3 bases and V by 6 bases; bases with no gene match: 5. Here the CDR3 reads CASSLDRVKNIQYF. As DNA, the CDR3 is TGTGCCAGCAGCCTCGACAGGGTCAAAAACATTCAGTACTTC.

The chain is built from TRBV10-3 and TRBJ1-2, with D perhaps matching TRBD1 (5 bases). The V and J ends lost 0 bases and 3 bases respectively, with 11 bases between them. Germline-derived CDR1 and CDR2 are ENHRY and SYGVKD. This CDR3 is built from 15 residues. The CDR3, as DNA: TGTGCCATCAGTGAGTCCCGGACGGGGGACTATGGCTACACCTTC. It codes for CAISESRTGDYGYTF.

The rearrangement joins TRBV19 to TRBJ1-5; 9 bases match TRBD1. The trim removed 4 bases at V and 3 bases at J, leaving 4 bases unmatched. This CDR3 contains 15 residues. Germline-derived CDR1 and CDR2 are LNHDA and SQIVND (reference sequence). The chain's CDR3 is CASSRDRVDNQPQHF. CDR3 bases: TGTGCCAGTAGTAGGGACAGGGTCGACAATCAGCCCCAGCATTTT.

CDR3 in amino acids: CASSVATGGGSPLHF. Here the CDR3 DNA reads TGTGCCAGCAGCGTAGCGACAGGGGGAGGATCACCCCTCCACTTT. The V and J genes are TRBV9 and TRBJ1-6, with 9 bases identical to TRBD1. The junction had 5 bases not matched to a gene; V was cut back by 0 bases and J by 10 bases. Germline CDR1 and CDR2: SGDLS and YYNGEE. This CDR3 is 15 amino acids long.

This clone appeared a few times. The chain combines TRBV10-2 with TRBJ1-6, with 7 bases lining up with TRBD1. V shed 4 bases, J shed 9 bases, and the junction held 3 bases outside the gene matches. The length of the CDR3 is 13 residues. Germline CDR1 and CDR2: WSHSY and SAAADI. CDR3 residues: CASSATGSSPLHF. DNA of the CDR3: TGCGCCAGCAGTGCGACAGGGTCTTCACCCCTCCACTTT.

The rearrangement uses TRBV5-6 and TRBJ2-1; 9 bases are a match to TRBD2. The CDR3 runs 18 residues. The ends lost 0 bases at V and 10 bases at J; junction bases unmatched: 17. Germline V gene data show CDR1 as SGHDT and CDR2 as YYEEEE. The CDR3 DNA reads TGTGCCAGCAGCTTGGTCAAGTTGGGGCCAAGGCGGGAGGGCGAGCAGTTCTTC. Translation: CASSLVKLGPRREGEQFF.

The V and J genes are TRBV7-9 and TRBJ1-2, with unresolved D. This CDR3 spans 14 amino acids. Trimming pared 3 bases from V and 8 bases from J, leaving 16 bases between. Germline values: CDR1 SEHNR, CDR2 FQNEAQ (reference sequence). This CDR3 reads CASSLESRGYGYTF. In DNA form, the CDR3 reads TGTGCCAGCAGCTTGGAGTCTAGAGGATACGGCTACACCTTC. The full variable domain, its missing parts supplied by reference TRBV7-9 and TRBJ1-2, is DTGVSQNPRHKITKRGQNVTFRCDPISEHNRLYWYRQTLGQGPEFLTYFQNEAQLEKSRLLSDRFSAERPKGSFSTLEIQRTEQGDSAMYLCASSLESRGYGYTFGSGTRLTVV.

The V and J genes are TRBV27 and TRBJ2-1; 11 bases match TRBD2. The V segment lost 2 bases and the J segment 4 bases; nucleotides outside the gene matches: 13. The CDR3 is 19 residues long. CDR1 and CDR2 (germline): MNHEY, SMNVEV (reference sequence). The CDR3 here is CASSLLLSGRGVGYNEQFF. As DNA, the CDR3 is TGTGCCAGCAGTTTACTACTTAGCGGGAGGGGGGTAGGGTACAATGAGCAGTTCTTC.

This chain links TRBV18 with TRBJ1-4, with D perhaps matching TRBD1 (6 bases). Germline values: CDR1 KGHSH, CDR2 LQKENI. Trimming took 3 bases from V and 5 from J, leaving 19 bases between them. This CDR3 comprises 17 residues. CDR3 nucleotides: TGTGCCAGCTCACCCCCTGGTCTAGGGGGAGGGAATGAAAAACTGTTTTTT. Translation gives CASSPPGLGGGNEKLFF.

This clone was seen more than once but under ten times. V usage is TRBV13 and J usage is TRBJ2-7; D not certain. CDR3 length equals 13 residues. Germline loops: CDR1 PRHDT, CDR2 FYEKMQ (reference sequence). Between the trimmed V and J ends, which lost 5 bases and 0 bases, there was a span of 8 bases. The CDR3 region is CASSPQFSYEQYF. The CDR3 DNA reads TGTGCCAGCAGCCCGCAGTTCTCCTACGAGCAGTACTTC.

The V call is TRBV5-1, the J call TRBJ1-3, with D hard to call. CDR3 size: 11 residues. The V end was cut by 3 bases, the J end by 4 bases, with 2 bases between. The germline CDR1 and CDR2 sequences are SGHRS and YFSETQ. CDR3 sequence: CASSSGNTIYF. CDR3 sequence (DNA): TGCGCCAGCAGCTCGGGAAACACCATATATTTT.

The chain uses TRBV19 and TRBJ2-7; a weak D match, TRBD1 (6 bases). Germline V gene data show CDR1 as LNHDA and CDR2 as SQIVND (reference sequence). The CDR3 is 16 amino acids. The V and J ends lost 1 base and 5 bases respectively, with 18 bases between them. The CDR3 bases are TGTGCCAGTAGTATAGGGGGTGGGACAATCCGGAACGAGCAGTACTTC. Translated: CASSIGGGTIRNEQYF.

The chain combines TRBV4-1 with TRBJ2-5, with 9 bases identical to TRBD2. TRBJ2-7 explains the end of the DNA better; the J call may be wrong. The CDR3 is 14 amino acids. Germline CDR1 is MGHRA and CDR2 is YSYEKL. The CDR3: CASSQLSGRHEQYF. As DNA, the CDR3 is TGCGCCAGCAGCCAGCTTAGCGGGAGACACGAGCAGTACTTC.

The CDR3 region is CASSAPRGEQFF. CDR3 sequence (DNA): TGTGCCAGCAGCGCCCCTAGGGGTGAGCAGTTCTTC. V is TRBV7-9 and J is TRBJ2-1, with a tentative D call TRBD1 (5 bases). CDR1 is SEHNR and CDR2 is FQNEAQ in the germline V gene (reference sequence). V lost 5 bases, J lost 9 bases, and 11 bases lay in between. The CDR3 spans 12 residues.

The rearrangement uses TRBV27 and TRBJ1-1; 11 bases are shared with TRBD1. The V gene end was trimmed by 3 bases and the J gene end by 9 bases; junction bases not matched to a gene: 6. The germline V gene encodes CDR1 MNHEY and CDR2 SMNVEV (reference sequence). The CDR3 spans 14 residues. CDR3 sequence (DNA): TGTGCCAGCAGTTTCCCCGGACAGGGGGCACAAGCTTTCTTT. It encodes CASSFPGQGAQAFF.